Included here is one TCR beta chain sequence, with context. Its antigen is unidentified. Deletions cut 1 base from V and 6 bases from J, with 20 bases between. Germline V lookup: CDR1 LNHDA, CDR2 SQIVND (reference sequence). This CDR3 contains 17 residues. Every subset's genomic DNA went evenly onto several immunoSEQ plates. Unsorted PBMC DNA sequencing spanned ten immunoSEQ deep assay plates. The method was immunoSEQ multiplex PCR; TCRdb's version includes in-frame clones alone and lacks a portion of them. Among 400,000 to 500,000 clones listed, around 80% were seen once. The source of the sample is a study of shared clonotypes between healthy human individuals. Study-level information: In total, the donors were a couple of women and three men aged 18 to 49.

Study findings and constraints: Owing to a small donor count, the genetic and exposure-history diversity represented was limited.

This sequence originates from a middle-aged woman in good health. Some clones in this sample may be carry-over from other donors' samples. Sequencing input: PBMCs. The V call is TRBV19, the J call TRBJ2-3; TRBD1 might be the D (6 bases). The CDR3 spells CASSIAGTIRMGDTQYF. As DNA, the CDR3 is TGTGCCAGTAGTATAGCGGGGACAATTCGGATGGGGGATACGCAGTATTTT. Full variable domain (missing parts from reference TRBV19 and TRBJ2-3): DGGITQSPKYLFRKEGQNVTLSCEQNLNHDAMYWYRQDPGQGLRLIYYSQIVNDFQKGDIAEGYSVSREKKESFPLTVTSAQKNPTAFYLCASSIAGTIRMGDTQYFGPGTRLTVL.